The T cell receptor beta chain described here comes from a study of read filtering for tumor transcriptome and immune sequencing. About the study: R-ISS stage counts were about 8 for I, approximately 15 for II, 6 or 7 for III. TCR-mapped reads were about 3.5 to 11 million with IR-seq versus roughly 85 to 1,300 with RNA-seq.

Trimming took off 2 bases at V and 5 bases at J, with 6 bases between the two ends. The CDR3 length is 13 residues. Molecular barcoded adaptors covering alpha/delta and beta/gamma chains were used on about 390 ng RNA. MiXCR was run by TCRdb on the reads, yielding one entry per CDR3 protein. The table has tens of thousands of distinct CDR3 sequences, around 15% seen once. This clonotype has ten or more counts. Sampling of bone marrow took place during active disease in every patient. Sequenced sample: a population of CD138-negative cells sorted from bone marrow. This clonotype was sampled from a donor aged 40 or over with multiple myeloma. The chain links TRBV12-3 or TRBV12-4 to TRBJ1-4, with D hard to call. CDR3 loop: CASSLSGNEKLFF. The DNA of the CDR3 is TGTGCCAGCAGTTTATCCGGGAATGAAAAACTGTTTTTT.